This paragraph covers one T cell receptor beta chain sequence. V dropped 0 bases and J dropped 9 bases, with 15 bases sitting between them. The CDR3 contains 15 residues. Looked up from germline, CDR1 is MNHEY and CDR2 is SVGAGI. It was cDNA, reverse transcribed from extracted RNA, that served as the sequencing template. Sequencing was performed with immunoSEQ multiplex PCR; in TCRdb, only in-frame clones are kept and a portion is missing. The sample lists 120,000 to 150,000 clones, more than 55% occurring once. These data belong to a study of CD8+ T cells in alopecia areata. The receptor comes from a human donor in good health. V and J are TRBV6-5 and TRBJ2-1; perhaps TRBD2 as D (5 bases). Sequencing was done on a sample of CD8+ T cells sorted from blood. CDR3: CASSYSDYGAGEQFF. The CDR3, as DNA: TGTGCCAGCAGTTACTCAGACTACGGTGCTGGTGAGCAGTTCTTC.